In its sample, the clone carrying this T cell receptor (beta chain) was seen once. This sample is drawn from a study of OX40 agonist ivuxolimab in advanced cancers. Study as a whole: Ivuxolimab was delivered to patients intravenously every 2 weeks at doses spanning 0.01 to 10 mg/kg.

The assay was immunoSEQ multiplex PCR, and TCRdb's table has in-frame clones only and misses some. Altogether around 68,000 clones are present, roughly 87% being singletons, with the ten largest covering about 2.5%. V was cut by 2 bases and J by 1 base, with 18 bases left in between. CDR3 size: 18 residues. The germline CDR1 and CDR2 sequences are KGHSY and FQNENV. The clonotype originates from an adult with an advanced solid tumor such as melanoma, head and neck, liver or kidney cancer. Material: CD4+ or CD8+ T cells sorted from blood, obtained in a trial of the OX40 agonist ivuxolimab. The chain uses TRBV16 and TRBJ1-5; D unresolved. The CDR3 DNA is TGTGCCAGCAGCCAACTATTTCCCGGAGGGCGAAGCAATCAGCCCCAGCATTTT. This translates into CASSQLFPGGRSNQPQHF.